This TCR beta chain was documented in a study of blood T cell repertoires in COVID-19. Background on the study: Sources were T cells, B-cell-depleted T cells, or PBMCs; the material itself was cDNA or gDNA.

A single count supports this clone. Original processing methods: Amplification from reference gene primers served as the basis for estimated nucleated cell counts. Produced via immunoSEQ multiplex PCR; TCRdb's table is partial and in-frame only. The V and J calls and clone size were taken over from that table, and D and trimming were inferred from the DNA. The table has 75,000 to 100,000 clones, approximately 87% seen once; the top ten hold 7.4%. The CDR3 runs 16 residues. Germline V gives CDR1 MDHEN, CDR2 SYDVKM. V trimming: 10 bases; J trimming: 1 base; junction bases outside the gene matches: 9. The chain couples TRBV28 to TRBJ2-7; 14 nucleotides match TRBD2. This clonotype was sampled from a human donor with acute or convalescent COVID-19. The donor label of this sample is uncertain. Sequences were obtained from peripheral blood. The CDR3 coding sequence is TGTGCCACCTCCGGGACTAGCGGGAGAATTTCCTACGAGCAGTACTTC. This encodes CATSGTSGRISYEQYF.